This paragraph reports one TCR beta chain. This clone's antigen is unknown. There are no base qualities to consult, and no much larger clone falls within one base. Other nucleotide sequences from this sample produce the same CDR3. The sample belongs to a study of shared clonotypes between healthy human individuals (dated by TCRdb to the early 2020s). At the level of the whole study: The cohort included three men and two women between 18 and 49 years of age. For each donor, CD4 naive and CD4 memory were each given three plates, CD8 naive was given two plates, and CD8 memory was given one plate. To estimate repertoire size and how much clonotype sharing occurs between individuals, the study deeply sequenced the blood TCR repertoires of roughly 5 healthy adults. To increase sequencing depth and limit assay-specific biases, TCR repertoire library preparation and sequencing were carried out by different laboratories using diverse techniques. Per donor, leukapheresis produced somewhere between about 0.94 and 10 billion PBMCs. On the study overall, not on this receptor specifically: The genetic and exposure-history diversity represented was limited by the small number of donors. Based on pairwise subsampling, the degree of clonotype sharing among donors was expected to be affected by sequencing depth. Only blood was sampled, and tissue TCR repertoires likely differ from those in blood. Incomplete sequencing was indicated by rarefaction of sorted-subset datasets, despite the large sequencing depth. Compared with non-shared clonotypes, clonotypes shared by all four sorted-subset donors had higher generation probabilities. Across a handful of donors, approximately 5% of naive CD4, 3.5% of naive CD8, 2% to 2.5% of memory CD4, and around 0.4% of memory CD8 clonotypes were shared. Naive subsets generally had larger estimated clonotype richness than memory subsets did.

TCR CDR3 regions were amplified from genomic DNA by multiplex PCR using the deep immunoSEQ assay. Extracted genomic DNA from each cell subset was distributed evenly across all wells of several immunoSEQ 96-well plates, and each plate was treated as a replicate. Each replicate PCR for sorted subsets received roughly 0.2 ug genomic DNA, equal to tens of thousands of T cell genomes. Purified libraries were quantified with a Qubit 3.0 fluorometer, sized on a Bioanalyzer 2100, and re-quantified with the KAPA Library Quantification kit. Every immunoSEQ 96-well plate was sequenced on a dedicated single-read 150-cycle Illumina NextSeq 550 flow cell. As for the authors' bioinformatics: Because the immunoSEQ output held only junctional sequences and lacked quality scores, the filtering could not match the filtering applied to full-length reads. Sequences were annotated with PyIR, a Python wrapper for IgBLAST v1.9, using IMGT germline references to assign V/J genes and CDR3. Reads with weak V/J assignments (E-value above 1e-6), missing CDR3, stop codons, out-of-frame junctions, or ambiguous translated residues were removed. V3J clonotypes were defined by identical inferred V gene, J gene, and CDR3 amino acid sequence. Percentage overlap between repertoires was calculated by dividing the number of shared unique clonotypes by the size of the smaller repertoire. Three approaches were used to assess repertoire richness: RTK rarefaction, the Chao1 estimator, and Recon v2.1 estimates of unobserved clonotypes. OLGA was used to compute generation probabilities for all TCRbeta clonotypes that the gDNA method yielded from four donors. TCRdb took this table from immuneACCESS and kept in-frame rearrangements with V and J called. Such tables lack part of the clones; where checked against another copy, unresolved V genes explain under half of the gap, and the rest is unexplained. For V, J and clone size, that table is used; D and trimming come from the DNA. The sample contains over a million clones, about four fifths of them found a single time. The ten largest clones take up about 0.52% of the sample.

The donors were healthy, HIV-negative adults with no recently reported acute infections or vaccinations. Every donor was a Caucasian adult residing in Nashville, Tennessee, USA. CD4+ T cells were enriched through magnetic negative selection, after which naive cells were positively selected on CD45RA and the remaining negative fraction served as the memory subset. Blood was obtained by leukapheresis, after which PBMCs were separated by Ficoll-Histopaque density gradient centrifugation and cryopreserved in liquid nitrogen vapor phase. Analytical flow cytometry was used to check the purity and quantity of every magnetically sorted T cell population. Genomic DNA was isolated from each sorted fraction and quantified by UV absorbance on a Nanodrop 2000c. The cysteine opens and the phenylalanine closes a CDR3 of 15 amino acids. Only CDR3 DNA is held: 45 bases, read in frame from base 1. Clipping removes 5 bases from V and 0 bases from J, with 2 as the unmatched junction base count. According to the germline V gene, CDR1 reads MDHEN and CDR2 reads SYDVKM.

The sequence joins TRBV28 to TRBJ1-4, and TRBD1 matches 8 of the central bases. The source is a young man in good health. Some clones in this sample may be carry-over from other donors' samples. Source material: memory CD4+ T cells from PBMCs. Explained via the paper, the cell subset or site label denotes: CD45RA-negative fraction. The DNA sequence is TGTGCCAGCAGTCTGACAGGGGCAACTAATGAAAAACTGTTTTTT. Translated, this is CASSLTGATNEKLFF.